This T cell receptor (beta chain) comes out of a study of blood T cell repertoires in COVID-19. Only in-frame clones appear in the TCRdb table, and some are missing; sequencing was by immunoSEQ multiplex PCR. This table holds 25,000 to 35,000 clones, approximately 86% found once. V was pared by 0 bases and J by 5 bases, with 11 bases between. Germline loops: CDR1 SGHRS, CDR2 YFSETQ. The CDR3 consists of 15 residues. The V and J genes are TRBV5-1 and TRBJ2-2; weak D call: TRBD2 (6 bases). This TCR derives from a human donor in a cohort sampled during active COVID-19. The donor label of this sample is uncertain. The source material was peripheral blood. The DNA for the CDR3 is TGCGCCAGCAGCTTGGCGGCTAGCGTGACCGGGGAGCTGTTTTTT. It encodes CASSLAASVTGELFF. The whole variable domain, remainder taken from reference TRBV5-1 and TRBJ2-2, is KAGVTQTPRYLIKTRGQQVTLSCSPISGHRSVSWYQQTPGQGLQFLFEYFSETQRNKGNFPGRFSGRQFSNSRSEMNVSTLELGDSALYLCASSLAASVTGELFFGEGSRLTVL.